This entry concerns a single T cell receptor beta chain. The antigen it recognizes is unknown. Nothing much larger sits one base from this clone, and base qualities are not available. These data originate in a study of T cell responses to AZD1222 COVID-19 vaccine (dated by TCRdb to the early 2020s). Regarding the research as a whole: AZD1222 recipients whose second dose came at about 4 weeks and those whose second dose came at about 12 weeks were combined into one group, since spike-specific TCR depth and breadth did not differ between the two schedules. A total of just over 230 trial participants underwent TCR sequencing, of whom approximately 210 received two doses of AZD1222 and about 26 received two doses of the MenACWY control vaccine. Trial participants were enrolled by age into subgroups of 18-55, 56-69 and 70-plus years, and around 140, 26 and 57 TCR-sequenced participants, respectively, were included in these subgroups.

The intended sense of this specimen's time point label: baseline before first vaccination. Vaccinee samples came from UK trials COV001 and COV002, including a single-blind randomized controlled phase 2/3 trial of AZD1222 (ChAdOx1 nCoV-19) in healthy adults. Trial participant PBMC samples were collected at day 0 and day 28 after the second dose for TCRbeta chain sequencing. What the work shows at the level of the full study, not this receptor alone: Conclusions about previously exposed vaccinees were limited because only six AZD1222 recipients were SARS-CoV-2 seropositive at baseline. Reportedly, almost half of the unique spike-specific TCRs recognized epitopes lying outside the regions that are mutated in the B.1.351 and B.1.1.7 variants. Because no day 14 peak-response samples were available, repertoires were characterized only after the peak T cell response. After two AZD1222 doses, both the breadth and the depth of spike-specific TCRs were significantly higher than at day 0 and than in MenACWY recipients. Most participants were white British and females outnumbered males, and the authors suggested that clonal diversity may have been underestimated. The whole spike protein was spanned by vaccine-associated CD4 TCRs, and dominant responses were seen in regions 160-218 and 743-854. The 56-69-year group was small, and its depth increase did not reach significance, likely because of low power.

The CDR3, cysteine through phenylalanine, is 14 amino acids long. Only the CDR3 portion is preserved as DNA: 42 bases, with reading frame beginning at the first base. According to the germline V gene, CDR1 reads LGHNA and CDR2 reads YSLEER. Trimming leaves V shorter by 0 bases and J shorter by 4 bases, with the junction holding 2 bases beyond the gene matches. The CDR3 regions of human TCRbeta chains were subjected to immunosequencing. As for the authors' bioinformatics: Repertoire TCRs were checked for matches against a reference library of SARS-CoV-2-specific TCRs that had been generated using the MIRA antigen-specificity platform. Breadth was defined as the fraction of unique TCRs that were SARS-CoV-2-associated, and depth was defined as the fraction of total T cells that were SARS-CoV-2-associated. Each spike-specific TCR was assigned to its reactive spike region and to a CD4 or CD8 class using the MIRA data. Log10-transformed breadth and depth values were compared by one-way ANOVA with Sidak's multiple comparisons tests. What TCRdb holds here is the immuneACCESS table cut down to in-frame rearrangements. Part of the clones is not present; checked against another copy, under half of the missing clones reflect an unresolved V gene, and the others are unexplained. V and J calls and clone size follow that table, whereas D and trimming were derived from the DNA. The sample table holds roughly 140,000 clones, of which roughly 89% were seen once. 4.5% to 6.5% of the sample comes from the top ten.

The source material was peripheral blood, sampled on day 0 of AZD1222 vaccination. The V gene is TRBV4-3 and the J gene is TRBJ1-2, with 7 bases aligning to TRBD1. The source is an adult in good health. The CDR3 region reads CASSQERDSYGYTF. The nucleotide sequence reads TGCGCCAGCAGCCAAGAGAGGGACAGCTATGGCTACACCTTC.